This T cell receptor (beta chain) was captured by sequencing in a study of T cell changes during pregnancy in multiple sclerosis. Measured with immunoSEQ multiplex PCR; TCRdb has only the in-frame clones, and not every one. The table has 33,000 or so clones, about nine tenths seen once. Germline V gene sequence: CDR1 MNHNS, CDR2 SASEGT. The CDR3 is 15 residues long. V gave up 6 bases and J gave up 3 bases, with 14 bases separating them. This specimen was CD8+ T cells from peripheral blood mononuclear cells, taken in the second trimester of pregnancy. This rearrangement joins TRBV6-1 to TRBJ2-2; a possible D gene is TRBD2 (5 bases). The clonotype was recovered from a female donor in good health, enrolled as a control in a pregnancy study. CDR3 amino acids: CASRRRVRDTGELFF. CDR3 DNA: TGTGCCAGCAGGCGCCGGGTGAGGGACACCGGGGAGCTGTTTTTT.